The rows below give T cell receptor beta chains drawn from one sample of a study of OX40 agonist ivuxolimab in advanced cancers. Profiled with immunoSEQ multiplex PCR; TCRdb holds only in-frame clones, not every one. Of 65,000 to 90,000 clones listed, around 89% are singletons. The specimen was CD4+ or CD8+ T cells sorted from blood, collected in a trial of the OX40 agonist ivuxolimab. These receptors were taken from an adult with an advanced solid tumor such as melanoma, head and neck, liver or kidney cancer. CDR3s include the opening cysteine and the closing phenylalanine or tryptophan. The D gene is left open where the match is weak. Clone size is not always given. Where it is, it says once, few, many or a class for expanded clones.

D: .; J: TRBJ2-3; size: .; V: TRBV5-1; DNA: TGCGCCAGCAGCTTGGCTCGGGGGGATACGCAGTATTTT; CDR3: CASSLARGDTQYF
D: .; J: TRBJ1-2; size: .; V: TRBV5-1; DNA: TGCGCCAGCAGCTTGGGGGGCCCCACAGGATTTGGCTACACCTTC; CDR3: CASSLGGPTGFGYTF
D: .; J: TRBJ2-7; size: once; V: TRBV21-1; DNA: TGTGCCAGCACCTGGGATCCCACCTACGAGCAGTACTTC; CDR3: CASTWDPTYEQYF
D: .; J: TRBJ1-1; size: .; V: TRBV7-2; DNA: TGTGCCAGCAGCTTAAATGCGGGATATGAAGCTTTCTTT; CDR3: CASSLNAGYEAFF
D: TRBD2; J: TRBJ2-7; size: .; V: TRBV19; DNA: TGTGCCAGTAGTATTGGGCTAGCGGACATTGAGCAGTACTTC; CDR3: CASSIGLADIEQYF
D: .; J: TRBJ2-7; size: .; V: TRBV19; DNA: TGTGCCAGTAGTCGGGACACACGCTCCTACGAGCAGTACTTC; CDR3: CASSRDTRSYEQYF
D: TRBD2; J: TRBJ2-3; size: once; V: TRBV27; DNA: TGTGCCAGCACATCTCCGGGGGGGACTTCTAGAGGAGATACGCAGTATTTT; CDR3: CASTSPGGTSRGDTQYF
D: .; J: TRBJ2-5; size: .; V: TRBV5-1; DNA: TGCGCCAGCTCTCGGCAGGCCGGCCAAGAGACCCAGTACTTC; CDR3: CASSRQAGQETQYF
D: TRBD1; J: TRBJ2-1; size: .; V: TRBV4-2; DNA: TGTGCCAGCAGCCAAGCGACAGGGGATGCCTACAATGAGCAGTTCTTC; CDR3: CASSQATGDAYNEQFF
D: TRBD2; J: TRBJ2-1; size: .; V: TRBV6-5; DNA: TGTGCCAGCACCCCGGGTCTAGCGGGAGTCGATGAGCAGTTCTTC; CDR3: CASTPGLAGVDEQFF
D: .; J: TRBJ1-3; size: once; V: TRBV30; DNA: TGTGCCTGGAGTTCTGGAAACACCATATATTTT; CDR3: CAWSSGNTIYF
D: .; J: TRBJ2-5; size: .; V: TRBV28; DNA: TGTGCCAGCAGTCCCGGGGGATTAGGGGAGACCCAGTACTTC; CDR3: CASSPGGLGETQYF
D: .; J: TRBJ2-1; size: .; V: TRBV7-2; DNA: TGTGCCAGCAGCTTAGTGCCTAACCTAGACCGGTTCTTC; CDR3: CASSLVPNLDRFF
D: .; J: TRBJ2-2; size: once; V: TRBV19; DNA: TGTGCCAGTAAGATGTTTGGCGGGGCGAACACCGGGGAGCTGTTTTTT; CDR3: CASKMFGGANTGELFF
D: TRBD2; J: TRBJ2-7; size: .; V: TRBV19; DNA: TGTGCCAGTAGTCTAGGACTAGTCGCGGTAGGGGAGCAGTACTTC; CDR3: CASSLGLVAVGEQYF
D: .; J: TRBJ2-7; size: .; V: TRBV5-1; DNA: TGCGCCAGCAGCTCCCTGGGACAAACCTACGAGCAGTACTTC; CDR3: CASSSLGQTYEQYF
D: TRBD1; J: TRBJ2-5; size: .; V: TRBV7-2; DNA: TGTGCCAGCAGCCGAGACAGGGTTGAGACCCAGTACTTC; CDR3: CASSRDRVETQYF
D: .; J: TRBJ2-7; size: .; V: TRBV2; DNA: TGTGCCAGCAGTAAGCGGACTACCTACGAGCAGTACTTC; CDR3: CASSKRTTYEQYF
D: .; J: TRBJ2-7; size: .; V: TRBV20-1; DNA: TGCAGTGCTAGGGTTATTCGGGAGCAGTACTTC; CDR3: CSARVIREQYF
D: TRBD2; J: TRBJ2-7; size: .; V: TRBV19; DNA: TGTGCCAGTAGTATAGGACCTAGCGGGCTCCTCTACGAGCAGTACTTC; CDR3: CASSIGPSGLLYEQYF
D: TRBD2; J: TRBJ2-3; size: .; V: TRBV7-9; DNA: TGTGCCAGCAGCTTAGCCTTAACTAGCGGGGTAACAGATACGCAGTATTTT; CDR3: CASSLALTSGVTDTQYF
D: TRBD2; J: TRBJ2-1; size: few; V: TRBV4-1; DNA: TGCGCCAGCAGCCAAGCGGGAGGGGGTGGCTACAATGAGCAGTTCTTC; CDR3: CASSQAGGGGYNEQFF
D: TRBD1; J: TRBJ2-5; size: .; V: TRBV11-2; DNA: TGTGCCAGCAGCTCGACAGGGGCCCCGCGGTGGGAGACCCAGTACTTC; CDR3: CASSSTGAPRWETQYF
D: .; J: TRBJ2-5; size: .; V: TRBV12-2; DNA: TGTGCAAGTCGCCCATTCCGGGACACAGAAGAGACCCAGTACTTC; CDR3: CASRPFRDTEETQYF
D: TRBD2; J: TRBJ2-1; size: .; V: TRBV18; DNA: TGTGCCAGCTCACTAGGGACTAGCGGGAGGGCCGTAGATGAGCAGTTCTTC; CDR3: CASSLGTSGRAVDEQFF
D: .; J: TRBJ2-7; size: .; V: TRBV10-3; DNA: TGTGCCATCAGTGGACAAGGGGGAACTCTAATTTCCTACGAGCAGTACTTC; CDR3: CAISGQGGTLISYEQYF
D: TRBD1; J: TRBJ1-5; size: .; V: TRBV6-5; DNA: TGTGCCAGCAGTCCAGGGGGCTCGGGTCAGCCCCAGCATTTT; CDR3: CASSPGGSGQPQHF
D: .; J: TRBJ2-7; size: .; V: TRBV7-3; DNA: TGTGCCAGCAGCTTAACAGGCAGGGAGGAGCAGTACTTC; CDR3: CASSLTGREEQYF
D: .; J: TRBJ2-2; size: .; V: TRBV11-3; DNA: TGTGCCAGCAGCGTAGTGGGAGGTGGGGAGCTGTTTTTT; CDR3: CASSVVGGGELFF
D: .; J: TRBJ2-7; size: .; V: TRBV30; DNA: TGTGCCCGGAGGGAGGCAGGGGCAGGTTACGAGCAGTACTTC; CDR3: CARREAGAGYEQYF
D: TRBD2; J: TRBJ2-1; size: .; V: TRBV19; DNA: TGTGCCAGTAGAGGACTAGCGGAATACAATGAGCAGTTCTTC; CDR3: CASRGLAEYNEQFF
D: TRBD1; J: TRBJ2-1; size: .; V: TRBV2; DNA: TGTGCCAGCAGGGGGCAGGGGGCCCACAATGAGCAGTTCTTC; CDR3: CASRGQGAHNEQFF
D: .; J: TRBJ1-2; size: .; V: TRBV7-2; DNA: TGTGCCAGCAGCCCCGACAGGTTGGCTGGCTACACCTTC; CDR3: CASSPDRLAGYTF
D: .; J: TRBJ1-2; size: .; V: TRBV7-9; DNA: TGTGCCAGCAGCTTAGATGTGGACAGTTATGGCTACACCTTC; CDR3: CASSLDVDSYGYTF
D: TRBD1; J: TRBJ1-5; size: .; V: TRBV2; DNA: TGTGCCAGCAGCGGGGACAGGGGCGCAAATCAGCCCCAGCATTTT; CDR3: CASSGDRGANQPQHF
D: TRBD2; J: TRBJ2-2; size: .; V: TRBV7-6; DNA: TGTGCCACCACCACCTCGTGGGAGGGCCGGCCCGGGGAGCTGTTTTTT; CDR3: CATTTSWEGRPGELFF
D: .; J: TRBJ2-3; size: once; V: TRBV6-5; DNA: TGTGCCAGCAGTTACGACTGGGGACGCCAAGATACGCAGTATTTT; CDR3: CASSYDWGRQDTQYF
D: TRBD1; J: TRBJ2-2; size: .; V: TRBV15; DNA: TGTGCCACCAGCACCCGTGGGACAGACACCGGGGAGCTGTTTTTT; CDR3: CATSTRGTDTGELFF
D: TRBD2; J: TRBJ2-7; size: .; V: TRBV4-2; DNA: TGTGCCAGCAGCCCCGGGACTAGCCGCCCCTACGAGCAGTACTTC; CDR3: CASSPGTSRPYEQYF
D: .; J: TRBJ1-2; size: .; V: TRBV5-1; DNA: TGCGCCAGCAGCTTGGTTTCAGGGACTAACTATGGCTACACCTTC; CDR3: CASSLVSGTNYGYTF
D: TRBD2; J: TRBJ2-5; size: .; V: TRBV5-6; DNA: TGTGCCAGCACAGACGGGAGGTTAAGAGGGCAAGAGACCCAGTACTTC; CDR3: CASTDGRLRGQETQYF
D: TRBD1; J: TRBJ1-3; size: .; V: TRBV9; DNA: TGTGCCAGCAGCCCCCGGGACAGGGGGCTTGGAAACACCATATATTTT; CDR3: CASSPRDRGLGNTIYF